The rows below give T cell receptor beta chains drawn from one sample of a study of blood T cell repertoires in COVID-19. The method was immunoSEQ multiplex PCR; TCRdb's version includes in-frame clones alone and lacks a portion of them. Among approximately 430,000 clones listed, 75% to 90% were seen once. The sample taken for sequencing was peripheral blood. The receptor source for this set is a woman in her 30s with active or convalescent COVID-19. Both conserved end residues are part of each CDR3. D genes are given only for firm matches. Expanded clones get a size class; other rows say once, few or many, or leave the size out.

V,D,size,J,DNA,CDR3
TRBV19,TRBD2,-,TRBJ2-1,TGTGCCAGTAGTCTGAGCGGGGGGGCCGTATCCTACAATGAGCAGTTCTTC,CASSLSGGAVSYNEQFF
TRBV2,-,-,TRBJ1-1,TGTGCCAGATTCCTGGGGGCCGACTTGAACACTGAAGCTTTCTTT,CARFLGADLNTEAFF
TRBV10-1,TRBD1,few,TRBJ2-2,TGCGCCAGCGGACAGGGGAAGGGCACCGGGGAGCTGTTTTTT,CASGQGKGTGELFF
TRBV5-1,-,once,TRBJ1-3,TGCGCCAGCAGCTGGGGGGTGACGGAGATGCGGGGAAACACCATATATTTT,CASSWGVTEMRGNTIYF
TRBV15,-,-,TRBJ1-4,TGTGCCACCAGCAGAGGAGGCCCTAGCCTCGCAACTAATGAAAAACTGTTTTTT,CATSRGGPSLATNEKLFF
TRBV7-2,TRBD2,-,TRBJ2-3,TGTGCCAGCAGCTGGACTAGCGGGGGGCTCGATACGCAGTATTTT,CASSWTSGGLDTQYF
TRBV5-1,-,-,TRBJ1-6,TGCGCCAGCAGCTTGGACGGCAGGTCGAATTCACCCCTCCACTTT,CASSLDGRSNSPLHF
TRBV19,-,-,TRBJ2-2,TGTGCCAGTAGTTTTCGGACAACCGGGGAGCTGTTTTTT,CASSFRTTGELFF
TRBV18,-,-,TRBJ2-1,TGTGCCAGCTCACCCGAGCCGGGATCCTCGGTGAACAATGAGCAGTTCTTC,CASSPEPGSSVNNEQFF
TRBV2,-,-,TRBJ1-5,TGTGCCAGCAAGAGACAGCCGGGTCAGCCCCAGCATTTT,CASKRQPGQPQHF
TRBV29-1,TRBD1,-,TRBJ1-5,TGCAGCGTTGGATGGGACAGAGGGGGACAGCCCCAGCATTTT,CSVGWDRGGQPQHF
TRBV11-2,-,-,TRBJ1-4,TGTGCCAGCAGCTCCCTCCATCAGGCCGGAAAACTGTTTTTT,CASSSLHQAGKLFF
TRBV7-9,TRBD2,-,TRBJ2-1,TGTGCCAGCAGCTTAGCGTGGGAGGGCCTCGACAATGAGCAGTTCTTC,CASSLAWEGLDNEQFF
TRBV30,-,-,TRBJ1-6,TGTGCCTGGAGTGTGGAGTCCTATAATTCACCCCTCCACTTT,CAWSVESYNSPLHF
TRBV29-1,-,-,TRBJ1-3,TGCAGCGTTCCCGGGATCGAGGGAAACACCATATATTTT,CSVPGIEGNTIYF
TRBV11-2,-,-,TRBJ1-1,TGTGCCATTTCATCCCTCAGGTTTGACACTGAAGCTTTCTTT,CAISSLRFDTEAFF
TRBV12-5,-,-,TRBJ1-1,TGTGCTAGTGGTTTGGTAGGGCTGGGGGCGACTGAAGCTTTCTTT,CASGLVGLGATEAFF
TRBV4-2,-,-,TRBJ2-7,TGTGCCAGCAGCCAGATAACCCCGGGGGGCGTTACCTACGAGCAGTACTTC,CASSQITPGGVTYEQYF
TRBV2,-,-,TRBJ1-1,TGTGCCAGCAGTGGGACCCAGGGCACTGAAGCTTTCTTT,CASSGTQGTEAFF
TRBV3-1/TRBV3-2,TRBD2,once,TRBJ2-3,TGTGCCAGCAGCCAAGACCCGACCGGGGATTCGGAAAGCGGGGGGAGCACAGATACGCAGTATTTT,CASSQDPTGDSESGGSTDTQYF
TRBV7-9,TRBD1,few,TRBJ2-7,TGTGCCAGCAGCTTGGAACAGGGGTACGAGCAGTACTTC,CASSLEQGYEQYF
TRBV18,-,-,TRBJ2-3,TGTGCCAGCTCACCCGAAATGGTGGTGGCGGGTAAGGATACGCAGTATTTT,CASSPEMVVAGKDTQYF
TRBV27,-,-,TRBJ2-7,TGTGCCAGCAGCAGGGGACACTCCTACGAGCAGTACTTC,CASSRGHSYEQYF
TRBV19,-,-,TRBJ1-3,TGTGCCAGTACCCGCACGAGCTCTGGAAACACCATATATTTT,CASTRTSSGNTIYF
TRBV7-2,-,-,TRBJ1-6,TGTGCCAGCAGCTTAGGTCAGCAGGGAGGGGAGTCACCCCTCCACTTT,CASSLGQQGGESPLHF
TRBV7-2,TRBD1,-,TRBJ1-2,TGTGCCAGCAGCCTTCCCCCCTGGACAGGGGAGTACTATGGCTACACCTTC,CASSLPPWTGEYYGYTF
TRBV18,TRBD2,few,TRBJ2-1,TGTGCCAGCTCATCCGCCGGGACTAGGGGGATGGGCAATGAGCAGTTCTTC,CASSSAGTRGMGNEQFF
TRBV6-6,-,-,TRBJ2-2,TGTGCCAGCAGTTCGACGGAGGGGTCGAACACCGGGGAGCTGTTTTTT,CASSSTEGSNTGELFF
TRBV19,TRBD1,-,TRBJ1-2,TGTGCCAGTAGTATAGATGCAGGGACAGGGAACTATGGCTACACCTTC,CASSIDAGTGNYGYTF
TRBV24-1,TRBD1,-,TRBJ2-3,TGTGCCACCAGTGACTATGGACAGGGAGCCACAGATACGCAGTATTTT,CATSDYGQGATDTQYF
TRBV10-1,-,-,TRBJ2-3,TGCGCCTCATCACGCGACACAGATACGCAGTATTTT,CASSRDTDTQYF
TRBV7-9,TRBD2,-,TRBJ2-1,TGTGCCAGCAGCCGACTGATAGCGGGAGAGCAGTTCTTC,CASSRLIAGEQFF
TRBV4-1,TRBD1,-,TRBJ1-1,TGCGCCAGCAGCCAAGACGCAGGGGGAAATTCTGAAGCTTTCTTT,CASSQDAGGNSEAFF
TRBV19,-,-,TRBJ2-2,TGTGCCAGTAGTTCAGGGATGAACACCGGGGAGCTGTTTTTT,CASSSGMNTGELFF
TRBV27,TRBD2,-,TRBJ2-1,TGTGCCAGCAGTACCCCGGGACTAGCGAATGAGCAGTTCTTC,CASSTPGLANEQFF
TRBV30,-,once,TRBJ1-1,TGTGCCTGGAGTAACCCCCCTGACAGGCGGAACACTGAAGCTTTCTTT,CAWSNPPDRRNTEAFF
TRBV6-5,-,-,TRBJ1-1,TGTGCCAGCAGTTACTCCACAGGGTACACTGAAGCTTTCTTT,CASSYSTGYTEAFF
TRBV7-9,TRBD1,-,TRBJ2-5,TGTGCCAGCAGCTCAGGGACAGCGCAAGAGACCCAGTACTTC,CASSSGTAQETQYF
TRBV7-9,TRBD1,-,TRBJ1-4,TGTGCCAGCAGCTTTCAAAAGACAGGGGGTGAAAAACTGTTTTTT,CASSFQKTGGEKLFF
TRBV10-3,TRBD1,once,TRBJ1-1,TGTGCCATCAGTCCGACAGGGCCGAACACTGAAGCTTTCTTT,CAISPTGPNTEAFF
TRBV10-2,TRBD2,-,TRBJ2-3,TGCGCCAGCAGCTTACCGGGACTAGCAGTATCACCAGATACGCAGTATTTT,CASSLPGLAVSPDTQYF